Listed below are T cell receptor beta chains from one sample, sequenced in a study of cytomegalovirus exposure and HLA in healthy donors. Libraries were prepared by immunoSEQ multiplex PCR; TCRdb keeps only in-frame clonotypes and omits some of them. The sample shows under 200,000 clones, more than 60% of them seen only once. The sequenced sample was PBMCs. These receptors were taken from a young woman in good health and CMV-seronegative. CDR3s include the opening cysteine and the closing phenylalanine or tryptophan. A D gene is named only where the DNA matches it firmly. Expanded clones are given a class, and other clones once, few, many or no size at all.

clone size,V gene,J gene,D gene,CDR3 DNA,CDR3 protein
-,TRBV6-6,TRBJ1-2,-,TGTGCCAGCAGTGGAGAGCCAGGGTACTATGGCTACACCTTC,CASSGEPGYYGYTF
-,TRBV2,TRBJ1-6,-,TGTGCCAGCACGGTTGAATATAATTCACCCCTCCACTTT,CASTVEYNSPLHF
-,TRBV6-6,TRBJ1-4,-,TGTGCCAGCAGTTACGATAAAAGGGGTAACGAAAAACTGTTTTTT,CASSYDKRGNEKLFF
-,TRBV6-5,TRBJ2-5,-,TGTGCCAGCAGAAGGGGGGGGGCGGCTCAAGAGACCCAGTACTTC,CASRRGGAAQETQYF
-,TRBV6-5,TRBJ2-5,TRBD1,TGTGCCAGCAGTGGACAGGGGGCTATTTGGGAGCAGTACTTC,CASSGQGAIWEQYF
-,TRBV23-1,TRBJ1-2,-,TGCGCCAGCAGTCAAATGTACCAACAGGGATCTAACTATGGCTACACCTTC,CASSQMYQQGSNYGYTF
-,TRBV5-6,TRBJ1-2,-,TGTGCCAGCAGCTTGACCCCCACTGGAGGGAACTATGGCTACACCTTC,CASSLTPTGGNYGYTF
-,TRBV5-1,TRBJ2-7,TRBD1,TGCGCCAGCAGCATAGGGACAGGGGTCAACGAGCAGTACTTC,CASSIGTGVNEQYF
-,TRBV5-1,TRBJ2-2,-,TGCGCCAGCAGCTTGGTGGCAGGGGACACCGGGGAGCTGTTTTTT,CASSLVAGDTGELFF
-,TRBV28,TRBJ1-2,TRBD1,TGTGCCAGCACTACAGGGGGCGCGTGGGGCTACACCTTC,CASTTGGAWGYTF
-,TRBV6-6,TRBJ1-1,-,TGTGCCAGCAGTTACTCAGGGGATAACACTGAAGCTTTCTTT,CASSYSGDNTEAFF
few,TRBV6-1,TRBJ1-1,-,TGTGCCACCCAGGGGTCAGGGCGTAACACTGAAGCTTTCTTT,CATQGSGRNTEAFF
-,TRBV6-5,TRBJ1-2,-,TGTGCCAGCAGAGGACAAGGCAACTATGGCTACACCTTC,CASRGQGNYGYTF
-,TRBV7-3,TRBJ2-3,TRBD1,TGTGCCAGCAGCTTGGACTCAGGGGGCGCAGATACGCAGTATTTT,CASSLDSGGADTQYF
-,TRBV6-1,TRBJ1-2,-,TGTGCCAGCACACCCCTTCAAACAGGGTATCGTGGCTACACCTTC,CASTPLQTGYRGYTF
-,TRBV7-9,TRBJ2-4,-,TGTGCCAGCAGCTATAGTCTAGCCAAAAACATTCAGTACTTC,CASSYSLAKNIQYF
-,TRBV7-2,TRBJ1-2,-,TGTGCCAGCAGCCCCACTCGGTTCACCTTTAACTATGGCTACACCTTC,CASSPTRFTFNYGYTF
-,TRBV5-1,TRBJ2-1,TRBD1,TGCGCCAGCAGCATAGGACAGGGGATGGATGAGCAGTTCTTC,CASSIGQGMDEQFF
-,TRBV10-3,TRBJ1-2,TRBD1,TGTGCCATCTGGGCCAGTTTTGGAGGACAGGGGGGACCTGATGGCTACACCTTC,CAIWASFGGQGGPDGYTF
once,TRBV6-5,TRBJ2-3,-,TGTGCCAGCAGTTACTCTGGCGACGGGTCCCCAGATACGCAGTATTTT,CASSYSGDGSPDTQYF
-,TRBV19,TRBJ1-2,TRBD1,TGTGCCAGTAGTATCCGCAGGGGGGATGGCTACACCTTC,CASSIRRGDGYTF
-,TRBV5-6,TRBJ2-7,TRBD2,TGTGCCAGCAGCTTTCGGGGACTATCGCGCTACGAGCAGTACTTC,CASSFRGLSRYEQYF
-,TRBV30,TRBJ1-2,TRBD1,TGTGCCTGGAGTGTACCCGGGACAGGTCTCTATGGCTACACCTTC,CAWSVPGTGLYGYTF
-,TRBV2,TRBJ1-1,-,TGTGCCAGCAGTGTGGCACAGATTAACACTGAAGCTTTCTTT,CASSVAQINTEAFF
few,TRBV6-5,TRBJ2-3,-,TGTGCCAGCAAGGGGAGGCCCGGTCGTCAAGATACGCAGTATTTT,CASKGRPGRQDTQYF
-,TRBV4-1,TRBJ2-7,-,TGCGCCAGCAGCCCCGTTGGGGGGGCTAGCTACGAGCAGTACTTC,CASSPVGGASYEQYF
-,TRBV7-6,TRBJ1-3,TRBD1,TGTGCCAGCAGCTTGGGGACAGCCAACCTCGGGAACACCATATATTTT,CASSLGTANLGNTIYF
-,TRBV6-5,TRBJ1-6,-,TGTGCCAGCAGTTACGGGGGGGCTCGGAATTCACCCCTCCACTTT,CASSYGGARNSPLHF
-,TRBV7-8,TRBJ2-1,-,TGTGCCAGCAGTGGCTGGTCCTCCAACAATGAGCAGTTCTTC,CASSGWSSNNEQFF
-,TRBV27,TRBJ2-3,-,TGTGCCAGCACCTCCACTAGCACAGATACGCAGTATTTT,CASTSTSTDTQYF
-,TRBV11-1,TRBJ1-1,-,TGTGCCAGCAGCTTAGGTGGGGGGAAGGACACTGAAGCTTTCTTT,CASSLGGGKDTEAFF
few,TRBV7-6,TRBJ2-3,TRBD2,TGTGCCAGCAGCCCCGGACTAGCGGGGGTATCTAGCACAGATACGCAGTATTTT,CASSPGLAGVSSTDTQYF
-,TRBV6-1,TRBJ1-2,-,TGTGCCAGTGGGGGGGGAACCTATGGCTACACCTTC,CASGGGTYGYTF
-,TRBV15,TRBJ1-2,-,TGTGCCACCAGCATCGGGGGAGGGGACTATGGCTACACCTTC,CATSIGGGDYGYTF
-,TRBV15,TRBJ1-1,-,TGTGCCACCAGCAGAGCCGGCCTCGGAGCTGAAGCTTTCTTT,CATSRAGLGAEAFF
-,TRBV28,TRBJ1-4,TRBD1,TGTGCCAGCAGTTTCCTTCAACAGGGGTGGAATGAAAAACTGTTTTTT,CASSFLQQGWNEKLFF
-,TRBV7-9,TRBJ2-7,-,TGTGCCAGCAGCTTCTGGCCGGAGGGCTGGGAGCAGTACTTC,CASSFWPEGWEQYF
few,TRBV5-6,TRBJ2-1,TRBD2,TGTGCCAGCAGCCAGAACCTCGGGGGGTTAGGGTTGAATGAGCAGTTCTTC,CASSQNLGGLGLNEQFF
-,TRBV5-1,TRBJ1-1,-,TGCGCCAGCAGACGTGAGGGGAACACTGAAGCTTTCTTT,CASRREGNTEAFF
-,TRBV2,TRBJ2-5,TRBD1,TGTGCCAGCAGTGGACAGGGTTTAGGGGAGACCCAGTACTTC,CASSGQGLGETQYF
-,TRBV2,TRBJ2-1,TRBD1,TGTGCCAGCAGTAAAGGACAGGGGGCGAATGAGCAGTTCTTC,CASSKGQGANEQFF
-,TRBV19,TRBJ1-3,-,TGTGCCAGTAGCGTCACCGTGGGGCTTGGAAACACCATATATTTT,CASSVTVGLGNTIYF
-,TRBV7-2,TRBJ1-3,TRBD1,TGTGCCAGCAGCTCGCACAGGGGGCCAACTGGAAACACCATATATTTT,CASSSHRGPTGNTIYF
-,TRBV21-1,TRBJ2-2,-,TGTGCCAGCAGCAAAGCCCCTAGCGGGGGACCGAACACCGGGGAGCTGTTTTTT,CASSKAPSGGPNTGELFF
-,TRBV15,TRBJ2-7,-,TGTGCCACCAGCAGAGATTTGTTCAGCGGAGGAGCCAGGGGTGTCTACGAGCAGTACTTC,CATSRDLFSGGARGVYEQYF
-,TRBV27,TRBJ1-2,-,TGTGCCAGCAAAGGGGAGGACTATGGCTACACCTTC,CASKGEDYGYTF
once,TRBV15,TRBJ2-5,-,TGTGCCACCAGCAGACCACCCGGCGGGGCCTTCCAAGAGACCCAGTACTTC,CATSRPPGGAFQETQYF
-,TRBV27,TRBJ2-2,-,TGTGCCAGCACCCTGGGCATCGCGAACACCGGGGAGCTGTTTTTT,CASTLGIANTGELFF
-,TRBV28,TRBJ1-1,-,TGTGCCAGCAGTTTGGGGAGCAGGGGCCCGAAGAACACTGAAGCTTTCTTT,CASSLGSRGPKNTEAFF
once,TRBV6-1,TRBJ1-1,-,TGTGCCAGCAGTGAAGGGGGGGGAGGCACTGAAGCTTTCTTT,CASSEGGGGTEAFF
-,TRBV7-2,TRBJ2-7,-,TGTGCCAGCAGCTTAATGGGGCGGTACTACGAGCAGTACTTC,CASSLMGRYYEQYF
few,TRBV19,TRBJ1-6,-,TGTGCAGTAAGAGTTTCAACTGATTATAATTCACCCCTCCACTTT,CAVRVSTDYNSPLHF
-,TRBV5-1,TRBJ2-3,-,TGCGCCAGCATGCCCTACTTGGGGGGATCAGATACGCAGTATTTT,CASMPYLGGSDTQYF
once,TRBV19,TRBJ1-2,-,TGTGCCAGTAGTATTCTTTCAGGGGCTGGCTACACCTTC,CASSILSGAGYTF
-,TRBV6-4,TRBJ1-3,-,TGTGCCAGCAGTGACTCGAGGTTAGCAGTAGGAAACACCATATATTTT,CASSDSRLAVGNTIYF
once,TRBV5-1,TRBJ1-2,-,TGCGCCAGCAGCTTCGGGGGTGGCTACACCTTC,CASSFGGGYTF